Shown below are 14 T cell receptor beta chains from a single sample sequenced in a study of blood T cell repertoires in COVID-19. Method: immunoSEQ multiplex PCR; TCRdb's copy keeps in-frame clones and lacks some. The profile shows about 270,000 clones, approximately 87% of them singletons. Material: peripheral blood. Receptors originate from a woman aged 25 to 39 with COVID-19, enrolled during active disease.

This clone was found once. The chain uses TRBV18 and TRBJ2-7; no definite D call. Looked up from germline, CDR1 is KGHSH and CDR2 is LQKENI. The length of the CDR3 is 12 residues. The V and J ends lost 3 bases and 6 bases respectively, with 9 bases between them. The CDR3 is CASSPFGGEQYF. The CDR3 DNA follows: TGTGCCAGCTCACCGTTCGGCGGCGAGCAGTACTTC.

V gene TRBV11-2 combines with J gene TRBJ2-5, with TRBD1 matching over 7 bases. The ends lost 5 bases at V and 4 bases at J; junction bases unmatched: 4. Germline CDR1 reads SGHAT; CDR2 reads FQNNGV. This CDR3 is built from 13 residues. The CDR3 here is CASSRHRGETQYF. In nucleotides, the CDR3 is TGTGCCAGCAGCCGACACAGGGGAGAGACCCAGTACTTC.

This clone has only one observation. The chain couples TRBV3-1 (or the pseudogene TRBV3-2) to TRBJ2-7; possibly TRBD2 for D (6 bases). The V end lost 5 bases, the J end lost 5 bases, and 16 bases lay between the germline ends. Germline V gene data show CDR1 as LGHDT and CDR2 as YNNKEL (reference sequence). The CDR3 spans 14 residues. CDR3 DNA sequence: TGTGCCAGCAGCGCAACTTGGGGGGAACACGAGCAGTACTTC. This sequence encodes CASSATWGEHEQYF.

V gene TRBV9 combines with J gene TRBJ2-7; D is perhaps TRBD1 (6 bases). V was clipped by 0 bases and J by 6 bases, with 16 bases between them. Germline V gene data show CDR1 as SGDLS and CDR2 as YYNGEE. The CDR3 sequence is 15 residues long. CDR3 sequence reads: CASSVVQGRVREQYF. DNA for the CDR3: TGTGCCAGCAGCGTAGTACAGGGCAGGGTTCGCGAGCAGTACTTC. Combining the CDR3 with reference TRBV9 and TRBJ2-7 gives the whole variable domain DSGVTQTPKHLITATGQRVTLRCSPRSGDLSVYWYQQSLDQGLQFLIQYYNGEERAKGNILERFSAQQFPDLHSELNLSSLELGDSALYFCASSVVQGRVREQYFGPGTRLTVT.

The V gene is TRBV4-1, the J gene TRBJ2-3; 11 bases map to TRBD2. In germline, CDR1 is MGHRA, CDR2 YSYEKL. CDR3 length: 18 amino acids. The ends lost 4 bases at V and 1 base at J; junction bases unmatched: 10. The CDR3 sequence: CASSRQHLAGGRTDTQYF. In DNA, the CDR3 is TGCGCCAGCAGCCGCCAGCATTTAGCGGGGGGGCGCACAGATACGCAGTATTTT.

The DNA of the CDR3 is TGTGCCAGCAGCGCCCCGGGGGGCTACCAAGAGACCCAGTACTTC. Amino acid sequence: CASSAPGGYQETQYF. The chain uses TRBV6-5 and TRBJ2-5; D perhaps matches TRBD2 (7 bases). V gave up 6 bases and J gave up 0 bases, with 14 bases separating them. Per germline, CDR1 MNHEY and CDR2 SVGAGI. This CDR3 has 15 amino acids.

The chain couples TRBV5-1 to TRBJ1-2; unclear D gene. V was shortened by 2 bases and J by 4 bases, with 9 bases between the two germline ends. The germline V gene encodes CDR1 SGHRS and CDR2 YFSETQ. The CDR3 consists of 13 residues. The CDR3 loop is CASSFDDSYGYTF. The DNA for the CDR3 is TGCGCCAGCAGCTTCGACGACTCCTATGGCTACACCTTC.

This clone has more than one count but fewer than ten. This rearrangement joins TRBV29-1 to TRBJ2-5; D not resolved. Germline-derived CDR1 and CDR2 are SQVTM and ANQGSEA. V lost 3 bases and J 1 base, leaving 6 bases between the germline ends. The CDR3 spans 12 residues. The DNA of the CDR3 is TGCAGCGTTGAGGGCTTCCAAGAGACCCAGTACTTC. Amino acid sequence: CSVEGFQETQYF.

The chain has TRBV28 and TRBJ2-1; 11 nucleotides agree with TRBD1. The V gene end was trimmed by 5 bases and the J gene end by 9 bases; junction bases not matched to a gene: 12. The CDR3 is 16 residues long. In germline, CDR1 is MDHEN, CDR2 SYDVKM. In DNA form, the CDR3 reads TGTGCCAGCAGTCCAGCTGGGACAGGGGGTCTCGGTGAGCAGTTCTTC. This gives the protein CASSPAGTGGLGEQFF.

V is TRBV5-1 and J is TRBJ1-1, with 8 bases identical to TRBD1. Germline CDR1 is SGHRS and CDR2 is YFSETQ. J was trimmed by 3 bases and V by 4 bases; bases with no gene match: 14. The CDR3 spans 17 residues. The CDR3 sequence: CASSPGQGLPTDTEAFF. For the CDR3, the DNA is TGCGCCAGCAGCCCCGGACAGGGACTGCCGACGGACACTGAAGCTTTCTTT.

The chain carries TRBV11-2 and TRBJ2-1; 11 nucleotides match TRBD2. CDR1 is SGHAT, CDR2 FQNNGV, per germline. The CDR3 is 15 amino acids. V gave up 6 bases and J gave up 2 bases; unmatched junction bases: 3. This CDR3 is CASSTSGGTYNEQFF. The CDR3 region has the DNA TGTGCCAGCAGTACTAGCGGGGGTACCTACAATGAGCAGTTCTTC.

This clone was observed many times. The V gene is TRBV11-3, the J gene TRBJ2-2; tentatively, D is TRBD2 (6 bases). There are 16 residues in the CDR3. The germline V gene encodes CDR1 SGHNT and CDR2 YENEEA. Trimming pared 4 bases from V and 6 bases from J, leaving 18 bases between. The CDR3 sequence is CASSSGGPAGAGELFF. Written as DNA, the CDR3 is TGTGCCAGCAGCTCCGGGGGACCGGCGGGCGCCGGGGAGCTGTTTTTT.

The rearrangement joins TRBV19 to TRBJ1-2, with 7 bases that match TRBD1. In germline, CDR1 is LNHDA, CDR2 SQIVND (reference sequence). V gave up 2 bases and J gave up 6 bases; unmatched junction bases: 6. CDR3 length equals 14 residues. CDR3 loop: CASSIIQGLHGYTF. Written as DNA, the CDR3 is TGTGCCAGTAGTATAATACAGGGGCTGCATGGCTACACCTTC. The full variable domain, its missing parts supplied by reference TRBV19 and TRBJ1-2, is DGGITQSPKYLFRKEGQNVTLSCEQNLNHDAMYWYRQDPGQGLRLIYYSQIVNDFQKGDIAEGYSVSREKKESFPLTVTSAQKNPTAFYLCASSIIQGLHGYTFGSGTRLTVV.

The gene calls are TRBV10-2 and TRBJ2-7; 9 nucleotides agree with TRBD1. V dropped 6 bases and J dropped 2; count of bases not matched to a gene: 2. CDR1 and CDR2 (germline): WSHSY, SAAADI. This CDR3 is built from 13 residues. CDR3 region: CASRRTGAYEQYF. The CDR3 region has the DNA TGCGCCAGCAGAAGGACAGGGGCCTACGAGCAGTACTTC.